The 32 T cell receptor beta chains presented below share a single source sample, sequenced in a study of tumor-infiltrating lymphocytes in primary liver carcinoma (dated by TCRdb to the late 2010s). Sequenced on an Illumina HiSeq 2500. Starting from 450 to 500 ng total RNA, TCRbeta-specific cDNA was produced by reverse transcription with a constant-region primer and ProtoScript II reverse transcriptase. TCRbeta libraries were built with three nested multiplex PCR rounds, a slightly modified ARM-PCR procedure. The first two PCR rounds used multiplex TRBV1-TRBV30 forward primers with a Cbeta reverse primer, each for around 10 cycles. TCRdb handled the public reads itself, with Q25 trimming in fastp and clone calling in MiXCR, and kept productive beta chains. Every distinct CDR3 protein forms one entry, paired with its most common genes and DNA. In this sample the table shows a few hundred thousand distinct CDR3 sequences, 45% to 70% of which occur a single time. The ten top clones hold about 17% of the sample.

Blood RNA was extracted from unsorted whole blood using TRIzol reagent, and germline DNA was obtained with the DNeasy Blood & Tissue kit. Material: peripheral blood. These receptors originate from a woman younger than 45 with primary liver carcinoma and hepatitis B virus infection.

Concerning this clonotype itself: This may arise from a read error, as a much more abundant clone is one base away. This sequence joins TRBV6-1 and TRBJ2-2; D is perhaps TRBD2 (6 bases). Germline assignment: CDR1 MNHNS and CDR2 SASEGT. CDR3 length: 13 residues. CDR3 nucleotides: TGTACCAGCAGTGTTTCGGGGGTCGGGGAGCTGTTTTTT. This gives the protein CTSSVSGVGELFF.

Details on this clonotype: This may arise from a read error, as a much more abundant clone is one base away. The V call is TRBV4-2, the J call TRBJ2-7, with D perhaps matching TRBD2 (6 bases). The CDR3 totals 12 residues. Germline CDR1 is LGHNA and CDR2 is YNFKEQ. CDR3 sequence: CARSQAGYEQYF. The CDR3 bases are TGTGCCAGAAGCCAAGCGGGCTACGAGCAGTACTTC.

This clonotype was seen ten or more times. The J gene is TRBJ1-5, the V gene TRBV4-1, with unresolved D. Between the trimmed V and J ends, which lost 0 bases and 7 bases, there was a span of 13 bases. The germline V gene has CDR1 MGHRA and CDR2 YSYEKL. The CDR3 covers 15 residues. In DNA, the CDR3 is TGCGCCAGCAGCCAAGAATCTACACGTCGGCAGCCCCAGCATTTT. Translation: CASSQESTRRQPQHF.

The chain combines TRBV10-3 with TRBJ2-5; D ambiguous. V was cut by 4 bases and J by 7 bases, with 7 bases left in between. The CDR3 spans 11 residues. Germline V CDR1 and CDR2: ENHRY, SYGVKD. The CDR3 nucleotides are TGTGCCATCAGTGTTTCGGGGACCCAGTACTTC. It yields the protein CAISVSGTQYF.

This clonotype showed up many times. The rearrangement uses TRBV29-1 and TRBJ2-3; D ambiguous. The CDR3 has 12 amino acids. Per the germline V gene, CDR1 is SQVTM and CDR2 is ANQGSEA. Trimming left V 6 bases short and J 2 bases short, with 9 bases between. CDR3 loop: CSVGLDTDTQYF. CDR3 in DNA: TGCAGCGTCGGCCTAGACACAGATACGCAGTATTTT.

The table lists this clonotype with many counts. The CDR3 reads CASRSGRHEAFF. The CDR3 bases are TGTGCCAGCAGAAGTGGCAGGCATGAAGCTTTCTTT. The V gene is TRBV6-1, the J gene TRBJ1-1; the D is unclear. Between the trimmed V and J ends, which lost 6 bases and 7 bases, there was a span of 12 bases. The V gene's germline CDR1 is MNHNS and CDR2 SASEGT. The CDR3 sequence is 12 residues long.

Concerning this clonotype: In this CDR3 the conserved last residue, phenylalanine or tryptophan, is missing, so a read error is likely. This chain joins TRBV12-3 or TRBV12-4 and TRBJ1-5; D ambiguous. With 3 bases removed from V and 7 bases from J, the gap between germline ends came to 10 bases. CDR3 size: 13 residues. CDR3 amino acids: CASSFSAPQPQHL. CDR3 DNA: TGTGCCAGCAGTTTCTCGGCCCCACAGCCCCAGCATTTA.

On this clonotype: Relative to the germline gene, one junction end is altered; a read error may explain this. This rearrangement joins TRBV6-8 to TRBJ2-1; D unclear. The CDR3 covers 16 residues. Germline values: CDR1 MNHGY, CDR2 SAAAGT. The CDR3 bases are TGTGCCAACAGTTACTCGAGTCAGTGGTATTTCGATGAGCAGTTCTTC. This encodes CANSYSSQWYFDEQFF.

This clonotype was counted once. One end of the junction fails to match germline, which may point to a read error. The rearrangement uses TRBV28 and TRBJ2-7, with D possibly being TRBD1 (5 bases). Germline values: CDR1 MDHEN, CDR2 SYDVKM. CDR3 length: 12 amino acids. CDR3 in amino acids: CASRLTGYEQYF. CDR3 bases: TGTGCAAGCAGACTTACAGGCTACGAGCAGTACTTC.

This clonotype was seen a handful of times. The chain carries TRBV28 and TRBJ2-3, with unresolved D. The V gene lost 2 bases and the J gene lost 4 bases, with 7 bases spanning the gap. Germline V CDR1 and CDR2: MDHEN, SYDVKM. The CDR3 is made up of 13 amino acids. The CDR3 sequence: CASSLVLSDTQYF. CDR3 bases: TGTGCCAGCAGTTTAGTTCTCTCAGATACGCAGTATTTT.

A note on this clonotype: The junction shows a germline mismatch at one end, possibly a read error. The rearrangement links TRBV4-3 to TRBJ2-1; possibly TRBD2 for D (5 bases). Germline lookup yields CDR1 LGHNA and CDR2 YSLEER. This CDR3 has 16 amino acids. In nucleotides, the CDR3 is TGCGTCAGCAGCCAAGATTCTGACTACTTCTGGCGTGAGCAGTTCTTC. This sequence encodes CVSSQDSDYFWREQFF.

CDR3 in DNA: TGTGCCAGCAGTCATCGGACTAGCGGGACAGATACGCAGTATTTT. This encodes CASSHRTSGTDTQYF. This chain uses TRBV6-2 or TRBV6-3 with TRBJ2-3, with 11 positions matching TRBD2. In germline, CDR1 is MNHEY, CDR2 SVGEGT. V was pared by 5 bases and J by 3 bases, with 4 bases of the junction left unmatched. The CDR3 is 15 amino acids.

To note about this clonotype: This may be a read error: a much more frequent sequence differs by one nucleotide. The chain joins TRBV4-2 to TRBJ2-7; 8 nucleotides match TRBD2. This CDR3 contains 15 residues. Germline assignment: CDR1 LGHNA and CDR2 YNFKEQ. J was trimmed by 5 bases and V by 5 bases; bases with no gene match: 11. The CDR3 here is CASSSGGGPPNEQYF. In DNA, the CDR3 is TGTGCCAGCAGCTCCGGGGGGGGTCCCCCTAACGAGCAGTACTTC.

This clonotype showed up many times. Sequence at one end of the junction differs from germline and may be a read error. The chain couples TRBV12-3 or TRBV12-4 to TRBJ2-7, with 8 bases that match TRBD2. CDR3 length: 13 amino acids. The CDR3 protein is CASSPGRVTVRNF. CDR3 coding DNA: TGTGCCAGCAGTCCCGGGAGGGTTACGGTGAGGAACTTC.

The chain uses TRBV7-9 and TRBJ2-1; 10 nucleotides match TRBD1. The CDR3 contains 19 residues. Losses at the gene ends were 5 bases for V and 7 bases for J; bases not matched to a gene: 20. Germline V gene data show CDR1 as SEHNR and CDR2 as FQNEAQ (reference sequence). The CDR3 DNA reads as TGTGCCAGCAGCAAAGGGATGATGTGGGGACAGGGGACTTTTAATGAGCAGTTCTTC. Residues: CASSKGMMWGQGTFNEQFF.

The J gene is TRBJ1-5, the V gene TRBV4-3; unclear D gene. The CDR3 covers 14 residues. Deletions cut 9 bases from V and 6 bases from J, with 18 bases between. The germline V gene encodes CDR1 LGHNA and CDR2 YSLEER. The CDR3 coding sequence is TGCGCCAGGAGTCAAGAGTCCTCGGGTCAGCCCCAGCATTTT. This gives the protein CARSQESSGQPQHF.

This clonotype was counted at least ten times. The chain is built from TRBV12-3 or TRBV12-4 and TRBJ1-2; the D is unclear. The CDR3 loop spans 12 amino acids. V lost 6 bases to trimming and J lost 0 bases, with 5 bases between them. The CDR3 protein is CASSNTNYGYTF. The CDR3 DNA sequence: TGTGCCAGCAGCAACACTAACTATGGCTACACCTTC.

On this clonotype: This clone may be a read error of a much larger clone one base away. The rearrangement links TRBV10-1 to TRBJ2-1, with D possibly called TRBD1 or TRBD2 (5 bases each). The CDR3 totals 14 residues. Germline assignment: CDR1 WNHNN and CDR2 SYGVQD (reference sequence). The CDR3 protein is CASSALPRGNEHFF. DNA of the CDR3: TGCGCCAGCAGTGCGCTACCGAGGGGCAATGAGCACTTCTTC.

This clonotype has a count of ten or more. CDR3: CAISDPGTVNYEQYF. The CDR3 bases are TGTGCCATCAGTGATCCCGGGACAGTAAACTACGAGCAGTACTTC. The V call is TRBV10-3, the J call TRBJ2-7; TRBD1 aligns across 7 bases. Germline loops: CDR1 ENHRY, CDR2 SYGVKD. The CDR3 extends over 15 amino acids. The V and J ends lost 3 bases and 3 bases, in that order; junction bases with no gene match: 8.

The V call is TRBV28, the J call TRBJ2-5; D remains unclear. CDR3 length equals 13 residues. Germline V gene sequence: CDR1 MDHEN, CDR2 SYDVKM. The V and J ends lost 5 bases and 4 bases respectively, with 11 bases between them. In nucleotides, the CDR3 is TGTGCCAGCAGTCCCTCGGTGTCAGAGACCCAGTACTTC. This translates into CASSPSVSETQYF.

V and J are TRBV5-4 and TRBJ2-3, with TRBD2 matching over 13 bases. The CDR3 is 16 amino acids. The germline CDR1 and CDR2 sequences are SGHNT and YYREEE (reference sequence). Trimming at V came to 4 bases and at J to 4 bases, leaving 6 bases not matched to a gene. The CDR3 sequence is CASSPGTSGIADTQYF. The DNA for the CDR3 is TGTGCCAGCAGCCCCGGGACTAGCGGGATCGCAGATACGCAGTATTTT. Drawing the rest from reference TRBV5-4 and TRBJ2-3, the complete variable domain is ETGVTQSPTHLIKTRGQQVTLRCSSQSGHNTVSWYQQALGQGPQFIFQYYREEENGRGNFPPRFSGLQFPNYSSELNVNALELDDSALYLCASSPGTSGIADTQYFGPGTRLTVL.

Note on this clonotype: An end of the junction differs from the germline gene, which may be a read error. V is TRBV29-1 and J is TRBJ2-6; TRBD1 or TRBD2 may be the D gene (6 bases each). The V gene's germline CDR1 is SQVTM and CDR2 ANQGSEA. This CDR3 contains 14 residues. The CDR3 here is CSVSRGLGANALTF. DNA of the CDR3: TGCAGCGTCTCCCGGGGGCTTGGGGCCAACGCCCTGACTTTC.

This clonotype has just a few counts. A much larger clone differs by one base, so this may be a read error. CDR3 sequence: CASSTTSGSFEQYF. The DNA for the CDR3 is TGTGCCAGCAGTACCACTAGCGGGAGTTTCGAGCAGTACTTC. The gene calls are TRBV12-3 or TRBV12-4 and TRBJ2-7, with TRBD2 matching over 11 bases. The CDR3 spans 14 residues. J gave up 6 bases and V 5 bases, and 6 bases lay outside the gene matches.

Worth noting for this clonotype: Just one base apart from a much larger clone, this may be a read error. This sequence joins TRBV6-7 and TRBJ2-4, with D perhaps matching TRBD1 (5 bases). TRBV6-7 is noted as an ORF with a role that remains uncertain. The CDR3 length is 13 residues. CDR3 region: CASSLSQGNIHYF. The CDR3 DNA follows: TGTGCCAGCAGCCTAAGCCAGGGAAACATTCACTACTTC.

As regards this clonotype: A read error may account for a junction end that differs from germline. The chain employs TRBV7-9 and TRBJ2-2; 9 bases are a match to TRBD2. The CDR3 is made up of 15 amino acids. Germline V CDR1 and CDR2: SEHNR, FQNEAQ (reference sequence). CDR3 nucleotides: TGTGTCAGCAGCCGTAGCGGGAGTTATACCGGGGAGCTGTTTTTT. Translation gives CVSSRSGSYTGELFF.

This clonotype was found many times. The chain is built from TRBV12-3 or TRBV12-4 and TRBJ2-1; 10 positions agree with TRBD2. The V segment lost 1 base and the J segment 5 bases; nucleotides outside the gene matches: 2. CDR3 length: 15 residues. The CDR3 spells CASSLGTSGHNEQFF. DNA of the CDR3: TGTGCCAGCAGTTTAGGGACTAGCGGACACAATGAGCAGTTCTTC.

This clonotype was observed a handful of times. This clone may be a read error of a much larger clone one base away. The chain recombines TRBV29-1 with TRBJ2-5; D may be TRBD2 (5 bases). CDR3 length: 14 amino acids. Looked up from germline, CDR1 is SQVTM and CDR2 is ANQGSEA. The CDR3 reads CSVEISAGGESQYF. As DNA, the CDR3 is TGCAGCGTTGAAATCTCGGCAGGAGGAGAGAGCCAGTACTTC.

Notes on this clonotype: One end of the junction does not line up with germline, which may come from a read error. This sequence joins TRBV11-1 and TRBJ2-6, with D possibly being TRBD1 (5 bases). Germline CDR1 reads SGHAT; CDR2 reads FQDESV (reference sequence). This CDR3 is built from 14 residues. CDR3 nucleotides: TGTGCCAGCAGTTGGATCTCTGGGGCCAGCGTCCTGACTTTC. This sequence encodes CASSWISGASVLTF.

This clonotype appeared a single time. The chain recombines TRBV29-1 with TRBJ1-2; TRBD1 agrees at 11 bases. In germline, CDR1 is SQVTM, CDR2 ANQGSEA. This CDR3 spans 15 amino acids. V shed 3 bases, J shed 6 bases, and the junction held 9 bases outside the gene matches. The CDR3 reads CSVDDWDRGRHGYTF. The DNA for the CDR3 is TGCAGCGTTGACGACTGGGACAGGGGGAGACATGGCTACACCTTC.

In regard to this clonotype: A read error may account for a junction end that differs from germline. The chain uses TRBV11-1 and TRBJ2-5; D might be TRBD1 (5 bases). The germline V gene has CDR1 SGHAT and CDR2 FQDESV (reference sequence). The CDR3 has 16 amino acids. CDR3 nucleotides: TGTGCCAGCAGTGGGGCGCTGCAACCGGCACAAGAGACCCGGTACTTC. Its protein is CASSGALQPAQETRYF.

V gene TRBV4-3 combines with J gene TRBJ2-7, with 7 bases lining up with TRBD1. Germline lookup yields CDR1 LGHNA and CDR2 YSLEER. V dropped 1 base and J dropped 13; count of bases not matched to a gene: 16. CDR3 length: 15 amino acids. CDR3 protein: CASSQVVGGRHDQYF. For the CDR3, the DNA is TGCGCCAGCAGCCAAGTTGTAGGGGGCAGGCACGATCAATACTTC.

About this clonotype itself: A read error may be the cause here, since a much bigger clone is one base away. The CDR3 DNA reads TGCGCCAGCAACCAAGACTGGACAGCGACCTACGAGCAGTACTTC. This translates into CASNQDWTATYEQYF. The chain recombines TRBV4-3 with TRBJ2-7, with D perhaps TRBD1 (6 bases). This CDR3 has 15 amino acids. CDR1 and CDR2 from the germline V gene are LGHNA and YSLEER.